The 22 T cell receptor beta chains given below trace back to one sample, sequenced in a study of CD8+ T cells in alopecia areata. Investigators isolated RNA and reverse transcribed it into cDNA to act as the sequencing template. TCRdb's copy holds only in-frame clones and misses some; the assay was immunoSEQ multiplex PCR. This sample has 150,000 or so clones, with approximately 52% found just once. Described treatment: oral pan-JAK inhibitor, 5-10 mg twice daily. Sequencing was performed on CD4+ T cells sorted from blood, taken between weeks 55 and 65, from a patient treated with tofacitinib. These receptor sequences come from a human donor with alopecia areata.

Only a few counts were recorded for this clone. CDR3 sequence reads: CAWSEPGPEAFF. CDR3 in DNA: TGTGCCTGGAGTGAACCAGGGCCTGAAGCTTTCTTT. The chain couples TRBV30 to TRBJ1-1, with a weak D call TRBD1 (5 bases). The CDR3 loop spans 12 amino acids. The V and J ends lost 1 base and 6 bases respectively, with 9 bases between them. CDR1 GTSNPN and CDR2 SVGIG come from the germline V gene (reference sequence).

The chain links TRBV29-1 to TRBJ2-3; D perhaps matches TRBD2 (6 bases). Trimming shortened V by 4 bases and J by 0 bases, and 17 bases separated the two germline ends. This CDR3 has 16 residues. The germline V gene encodes CDR1 SQVTM and CDR2 ANQGSEA. CDR3 protein: CSVVFLRGTSTDTQYF. DNA for the CDR3: TGCAGCGTTGTTTTTCTCCGCGGGACTAGCACAGATACGCAGTATTTT.

The rearrangement uses TRBV10-3 and TRBJ2-7; 7 nucleotides match TRBD2. Trimming cost V 10 bases and J 4 bases; bases outside gene matches: 16. This CDR3 has 15 residues. Germline CDR1 reads ENHRY; CDR2 reads SYGVKD. CDR3 bases: TGTGCCAGCAGGCGTTCTTCCGGGGGGAATTACGAGCAGTACTTC. Translation gives CASRRSSGGNYEQYF.

This rearrangement joins TRBV5-1 to TRBJ2-5; D is possibly TRBD2 (5 bases). V was clipped by 4 bases and J by 1 base, with 11 bases between them. Per the germline V gene, CDR1 is SGHRS and CDR2 is YFSETQ. The CDR3 is 14 residues long. CDR3 nucleotide sequence: TGCGCCAGCAGCCGGGGAAGCCTCCAAGAGACCCAGTACTTC. Amino acid sequence: CASSRGSLQETQYF.

The V gene is TRBV19, the J gene TRBJ1-2, with D uncertain. This CDR3 is 16 amino acids long. V dropped 3 bases and J dropped 4 bases, with 18 bases sitting between them. CDR1 LNHDA and CDR2 SQIVND come from the germline V gene (reference sequence). CDR3 sequence (DNA): TGTGCCAGTAGTATCGTCTTTCAGGCTGCGTCCTATGGCTACACCTTC. It specifies CASSIVFQAASYGYTF.

This clone appeared a single time. The chain links TRBV14 to TRBJ2-5, with 10 bases identical to TRBD1. Trimming took 4 bases from V and 6 from J; bases not matched to a gene: 2. Germline V lookup: CDR1 SGHDN, CDR2 FVKESK. This CDR3 contains 13 residues. The CDR3 region has the DNA TGTGCCAGCAGCCGGACAGGGGGAAAGACCCAGTACTTC. Translating it yields CASSRTGGKTQYF. Using reference TRBV14 and TRBJ2-5 for the parts outside the CDR3, the full variable domain is EAGVTQFPSHSVIEKGQTVTLRCDPISGHDNLYWYRRVMGKEIKFLLHFVKESKQDESGMPNNRFLAERTGGTYSTLKVQPAELEDSGVYFCASSRTGGKTQYFGPGTRLLVL.

The V and J genes are TRBV12-5 and TRBJ2-2; unclear D gene. V was pared by 2 bases and J by 1 base, with 5 bases between. Germline CDR1 is LGHNT and CDR2 is FRNRAP. The CDR3 runs to 14 residues. CDR3 nucleotides: TGTGCTAGTGGTTTGATGGGGAACACCGGGGAGCTGTTTTTT. The encoded protein is CASGLMGNTGELFF.

V usage is TRBV29-1 and J usage is TRBJ1-1, with 7 nucleotides matching TRBD1. Germline V gene lookup returns CDR1 SQVTM and CDR2 ANQGSEA. The length of the CDR3 is 12 residues. Germline trimming cut 7 bases from V and 5 bases from J; bases unmatched to any gene: 7. CDR3 in DNA: TGCAGCGCCATGACAGGGATGACTGAAGCTTTCTTT. The encoded protein is CSAMTGMTEAFF.

This clone was counted between two and nine times. Other nucleotide sequences from this sample produce the same CDR3. V and J are TRBV6-5 and TRBJ2-7, with 12 bases matching TRBD1. Per germline, CDR1 MNHEY and CDR2 SVGAGI. The CDR3 is 15 amino acids. V was clipped by 2 bases and J by 2 bases; unmatched bases: 1. The CDR3 region is CASSYRDRGPYEQYF. CDR3 coding DNA: TGTGCCAGCAGTTACAGGGACAGGGGGCCCTACGAGCAGTACTTC.

With respect to this clone: Other DNA sequences in this sample translate to the same CDR3. The chain couples TRBV30 to TRBJ2-5; D call uncertain. The CDR3 is 11 amino acids. In germline, CDR1 is GTSNPN, CDR2 SVGIG (reference sequence). V gave up 3 bases and J gave up 5 bases, with 7 bases separating them. The CDR3 DNA reads as TGTGCCTGGAGCCCACGGGAGACCCAGTACTTC. It specifies CAWSPRETQYF.

The rearrangement joins TRBV30 to TRBJ1-2; D is unclear. The CDR3 extends over 13 amino acids. V was clipped by 2 bases and J by 6 bases, with 13 bases between them. Germline V gene data show CDR1 as GTSNPN and CDR2 as SVGIG (reference sequence). CDR3 amino acids: CAWSLSMSHGYTF. Written as DNA, the CDR3 is TGTGCCTGGAGTCTCTCGATGAGTCATGGCTACACCTTC.

The chain employs TRBV6-6 and TRBJ2-1; D remains ambiguous. Germline V lookup: CDR1 MNHNY, CDR2 SVGAGI (reference sequence). Trimming removed 2 bases at V and 6 bases at J, with 8 bases between. The CDR3 contains 13 residues. For the CDR3, the DNA is TGTGCCAGCAGTTACCCGGGCGGCAATGAGCAGTTCTTC. Amino acid sequence: CASSYPGGNEQFF.

This chain links TRBV30 with TRBJ2-7; the D is unclear. V shed 2 bases and J shed 4 bases, with 6 bases lying between them. This CDR3 region has 11 residues. Germline lookup yields CDR1 GTSNPN and CDR2 SVGIG (reference sequence). CDR3 sequence (DNA): TGTGCCTGGAGTTCGCAGTACGAGCAGTACTTC. This codes for CAWSSQYEQYF.

The rearrangement links TRBV6-5 to TRBJ2-3; D is possibly TRBD1 or TRBD2 (5 bases each). V lost 8 bases, J lost 2 bases, and 14 bases lay in between. This CDR3 is built from 14 residues. Looked up from germline, CDR1 is MNHEY and CDR2 is SVGAGI. The CDR3: CASRGPIPTDTQYF. The CDR3 bases are TGTGCCAGCCGGGGCCCGATCCCCACAGATACGCAGTATTTT.

This chain links TRBV5-6 with TRBJ2-5; maybe TRBD1 (5 bases). There are 13 residues in the CDR3. Trimming took off 0 bases at V and 7 bases at J, with 10 bases between the two ends. Germline CDR1 is SGHDT and CDR2 is YYEEEE. In DNA, the CDR3 is TGTGCCAGCAGCTTGGGACAGAGGTGGACCCAGTACTTC. Translating gives CASSLGQRWTQYF. The full variable domain, rest sourced from reference TRBV5-6 and TRBJ2-5, is DAGVTQSPTHLIKTRGQQVTLRCSPKSGHDTVSWYQQALGQGPQFIFQYYEEEERQRGNFPDRFSGHQFPNYSSELNVNALLLGDSALYLCASSLGQRWTQYFGPGTRLLVL.

This clone was detected once. This sequence joins TRBV6-1 and TRBJ2-5; D possibly corresponds to TRBD1 (5 bases). Per the germline V gene, CDR1 is MNHNS and CDR2 is SASEGT. Trimming removed 0 bases from V and 1 base from J, with 18 bases in between. The CDR3 totals 18 residues. The CDR3 loop reads CASSEAIRRGRIQETQYF. The CDR3 bases are TGTGCCAGCAGTGAAGCGATTCGAAGGGGCCGAATCCAAGAGACCCAGTACTTC.

The J gene is TRBJ2-3, the V gene TRBV7-8, with 14 positions matching TRBD2. The CDR3 consists of 16 residues. Germline CDR1 is SGHVS and CDR2 is FQNEAQ. V was pared by 5 bases and J by 3 bases, with 4 bases of the junction left unmatched. For the CDR3, the DNA is TGTGCCAGCAGCCCACGGACTAGCGGGGGGACAGATACGCAGTATTTT. This codes for CASSPRTSGGTDTQYF.

The J gene is TRBJ1-3, the V gene TRBV27; no clear D. Per germline, CDR1 MNHEY and CDR2 SMNVEV (reference sequence). The length of the CDR3 is 14 residues. Trimming removed 7 bases from V and 0 bases from J, with 10 bases in between. The CDR3 bases are TGTGCCAGCAAGCAGGCTCCCTCTGGAAACACCATATATTTT. Its translation: CASKQAPSGNTIYF.

The V gene is TRBV6-1, the J gene TRBJ1-2; D call uncertain. Trimming left V 4 bases short and J 3 bases short, with 3 bases between. The germline CDR1 and CDR2 sequences are MNHNS and SASEGT. CDR3 length equals 11 residues. For the CDR3, the DNA is TGTGCCAGCAGTGGGGACTATGGCTACACCTTC. It encodes CASSGDYGYTF.

The CDR3 loop reads CASKTENTEAFF. CDR3 sequence (DNA): TGTGCCAGCAAGACTGAGAACACTGAAGCTTTCTTT. This sequence joins TRBV2 and TRBJ1-1; D is unresolved. Germline loops: CDR1 SNHLY, CDR2 FYNNEI. The V and J ends lost 7 bases and 1 base respectively, with 7 bases between them. CDR3 size: 12 residues.

The CDR3 loop is CASRTTGSDTEAFF. The CDR3 nucleotides are TGCGCCAGCCGAACGACAGGGTCGGACACTGAAGCTTTCTTT. The gene calls are TRBV5-1 and TRBJ1-1; 7 bases align to TRBD1. Germline V gene lookup returns CDR1 SGHRS and CDR2 YFSETQ. This CDR3 region has 14 residues. J was trimmed by 3 bases and V by 7 bases; bases with no gene match: 9.

This chain joins TRBV14 and TRBJ1-6; D is possibly TRBD1 (5 bases). The CDR3 has 16 amino acids. V was shortened by 3 bases and J by 9 bases, with 18 bases between the two germline ends. The V gene's germline CDR1 is SGHDN and CDR2 FVKESK. CDR3 region: CASSQFRAAGGSPLHF. CDR3 DNA: TGTGCCAGCAGCCAGTTCAGGGCGGCCGGGGGTTCACCCCTCCACTTT.